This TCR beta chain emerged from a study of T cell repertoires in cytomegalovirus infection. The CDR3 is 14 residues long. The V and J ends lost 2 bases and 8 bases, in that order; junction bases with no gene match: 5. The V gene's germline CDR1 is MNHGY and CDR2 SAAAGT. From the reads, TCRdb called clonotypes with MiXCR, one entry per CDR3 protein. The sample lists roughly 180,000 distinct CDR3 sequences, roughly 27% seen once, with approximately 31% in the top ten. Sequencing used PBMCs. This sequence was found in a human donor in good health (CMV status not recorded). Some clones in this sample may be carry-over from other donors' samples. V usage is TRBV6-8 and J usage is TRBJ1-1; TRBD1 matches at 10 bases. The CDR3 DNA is TGTGCCAGCAGTTACACCGGGACAGGGGAAGAAGCTTTCTTT. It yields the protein CASSYTGTGEEAFF.